This passage covers 27 T cell receptor beta chains from one sample sequenced in a study of blood T cells in healthy people across ages. Together with a sample-barcoded 5' primer, a J-beta primer mix was included in a second PCR lasting roughly 6 to 12 cycles. TCRdb called the 5' RACE reads again in MiXCR, with one record for every CDR3 protein. The sample includes about 1.8 million distinct CDR3 sequences, about 49% of them seen just once. The sequenced material came from blood. The receptors were gathered from a woman aged 40 to 50 in good health.

The gene calls are TRBV4-2 and TRBJ1-1, with D tentatively TRBD1 (6 bases). Trimming removed 0 bases from V and 2 bases from J, with 13 bases in between. CDR3 length: 16 residues. Germline V gene sequence: CDR1 LGHNA, CDR2 YNFKEQ. CDR3 sequence (DNA): TGTGCCAGCAGCCAAGAGGGGGGGCCCGAAAACACTGAAGCTTTCTTT. Amino acid sequence: CASSQEGGPENTEAFF.

J is TRBJ1-2 and V is TRBV9; D gene unclear. In germline, CDR1 is SGDLS, CDR2 YYNGEE. The CDR3 is made up of 14 amino acids. The V and J ends lost 0 bases and 4 bases respectively, with 10 bases between them. As DNA, the CDR3 is TGTGCCAGCAGCGTAGTAACGGTCAGCTATGGCTACACCTTC. Encoded protein: CASSVVTVSYGYTF.

This clonotype has only a few counts. V usage is TRBV5-1 and J usage is TRBJ1-1, with 8 nucleotides matching TRBD1. Germline CDR1 SGHRS, CDR2 YFSETQ. Trimming took 4 bases from V and 1 from J; bases not matched to a gene: 3. This CDR3 comprises 14 residues. DNA for the CDR3: TGCGCCAGCAGCCAGACAGGGGCGAACACTGAAGCTTTCTTT. It yields the protein CASSQTGANTEAFF.

V and J are TRBV7-9 and TRBJ2-5; D is ambiguous. The ends were cut back, 1 base at V and 1 base at J, with 10 bases in the middle. Germline CDR1 reads SEHNR; CDR2 reads FQNEAQ (reference sequence). CDR3 size: 15 residues. The CDR3 DNA sequence: TGTGCCAGCAGCTTAGTCAGCCGGTTCCAAGAGACCCAGTACTTC. The encoded protein is CASSLVSRFQETQYF.

For the CDR3, the DNA is TGTGCCACCAGCAGGGTGCCCAGTGAAAAACTGTTTTTT. Its translation is CATSRVPSEKLFF. The chain couples TRBV15 to TRBJ1-4; D is undetermined. Trimming pared 3 bases from V and 7 bases from J, leaving 9 bases between. The CDR3 consists of 13 residues. Germline values: CDR1 LNHNV, CDR2 YYDKDF (reference sequence). Variable domain in full (rest from reference TRBV15 and TRBJ1-4): DAMVIQNPRYQVTQFGKPVTLSCSQTLNHNVMYWYQQKSSQAPKLLFHYYDKDFNNEADTPDNFQSRRPNTSFCFLDIRSPGLGDTAMYLCATSRVPSEKLFFGSGTQLSVL.

The chain links TRBV6-2 or TRBV6-3 to TRBJ2-1, with 9 bases fitting TRBD2. Germline V gives CDR1 MNHEY, CDR2 SVGEGT. Germline trimming cut 6 bases from V and 2 bases from J; bases unmatched to any gene: 8. CDR3 length equals 16 residues. The CDR3 coding sequence is TGTGCCAGCAGCCAAAACGTAGCGGGAGCCTACAATGAGCAGTTCTTC. Protein: CASSQNVAGAYNEQFF.

The J gene is TRBJ2-5, the V gene TRBV7-2; 8 bases are shared with TRBD2. With V trimmed by 5 bases and J by 1 base, 15 bases remained unmatched. CDR1 and CDR2 (germline): SGHTA, FQGNSA. The CDR3 is 18 amino acids. CDR3 region: CASSGLAGSISPQETQYF. As DNA, the CDR3 is TGTGCCAGCAGCGGCCTAGCGGGCTCGATCTCCCCCCAAGAGACCCAGTACTTC.

V gene TRBV27 combines with J gene TRBJ2-5; D not certain. This CDR3 has 16 residues. V dropped 6 bases and J dropped 1 base, with 18 bases sitting between them. Germline-derived CDR1 and CDR2 are MNHEY and SMNVEV (reference sequence). The CDR3 sequence is CASSRKARWTQETQYF. For the CDR3, the DNA is TGTGCCAGCAGCAGAAAGGCTCGGTGGACCCAAGAGACCCAGTACTTC.

This clonotype has more than one count but fewer than ten. The chain has TRBV20-1 and TRBJ1-2, with D tentatively TRBD1 (6 bases). The V gene's germline CDR1 is DFQATT and CDR2 SNEGSKA (reference sequence). The CDR3 is 11 amino acids. In DNA form, the CDR3 reads TGCAGCCTGGACAGAATCTATGGCTACACCTTC. It specifies CSLDRIYGYTF.

This rearrangement joins TRBV7-9 to TRBJ2-7; 10 bases agree with TRBD1. V shed 5 bases, J shed 3 bases, and the junction held 13 bases outside the gene matches. There are 17 residues in the CDR3. CDR1 and CDR2 from the germline V gene are SEHNR and FQNEAQ (reference sequence). The CDR3 reads CASSHGQGGLWFYEQYF. The CDR3 nucleotides read TGTGCCAGCAGCCATGGACAGGGGGGGTTGTGGTTCTACGAGCAGTACTTC.

This clonotype is a singleton in its sample. This chain joins TRBV5-1 and TRBJ1-2; 9 bases align to TRBD1. From germline, CDR1 is SGHRS and CDR2 YFSETQ. The CDR3 length is 15 residues. Trimming took 0 bases from V and 6 from J; bases not matched to a gene: 6. CDR3 region: CASSLVDDRGDGYTF. CDR3 nucleotides: TGCGCCAGCAGCTTGGTAGATGACAGGGGGGATGGCTACACCTTC.

This clonotype appeared once. V gene TRBV20-1 combines with J gene TRBJ2-1; no clear D. This CDR3 comprises 15 residues. Trimming removed 4 bases from V and 3 bases from J, with 16 bases in between. The V gene's germline CDR1 is DFQATT and CDR2 SNEGSKA (reference sequence). The CDR3, as DNA: TGCAGTGCTACCAGCCTCGCTCCGTTCTACAATGAGCAGTTCTTC. Its translation is CSATSLAPFYNEQFF.

V is TRBV29-1 and J is TRBJ1-2; the D gene is possibly TRBD1 (5 bases). Germline lookup yields CDR1 SQVTM and CDR2 ANQGSEA. Trimming cost V 3 bases and J 4 bases, with 9 bases left between them. The CDR3 contains 12 residues. This CDR3 is CSVDWGIYGYTF. The CDR3 bases are TGCAGCGTTGACTGGGGGATCTATGGCTACACCTTC. The entire variable domain, with the rest obtained from reference TRBV29-1 and TRBJ1-2, is as follows: SAVISQKPSRDICQRGTSLTIQCQVDSQVTMMFWYRQQPGQSLTLIATANQGSEATYESGFVIDKFPISRPNLTFSTLTVSNMSPEDSSIYLCSVDWGIYGYTFGSGTRLTVV.

The chain employs TRBV5-1 and TRBJ1-4, with D possibly being TRBD1 (6 bases). The length of the CDR3 is 15 residues. The V gene lost 3 bases and the J gene lost 7 bases, with 16 bases spanning the gap. Germline V gene sequence: CDR1 SGHRS, CDR2 YFSETQ. The DNA of the CDR3 is TGCGCCAGCAGCTCAGACAGGTTTCGTGGTGAAAAACTGTTTTTT. It encodes CASSSDRFRGEKLFF.

This sequence joins TRBV27 and TRBJ2-1, with 10 bases fitting TRBD2. The CDR3 totals 14 residues. The J segment lost 6 bases and the V segment lost 9 bases, leaving 8 bases of the junction unmatched. The germline V gene encodes CDR1 MNHEY and CDR2 SMNVEV (reference sequence). CDR3 sequence (DNA): TGTGCCAGTATTAGCGGGGGGCCCCCCAATGAGCAGTTCTTC. Its translation: CASISGGPPNEQFF.

The chain is built from TRBV12-3 or TRBV12-4 and TRBJ2-1, with no clear D. The CDR3 is 13 amino acids. The V end was cut by 6 bases, the J end by 9 bases, with 15 bases between. CDR3 nucleotides: TGTGCCAGCAGCCAACGCGGCTCGGGTGAGCAGTTCTTC. Its translation is CASSQRGSGEQFF.

This chain links TRBV15 with TRBJ1-5, with D hard to call. Germline lookup yields CDR1 LNHNV and CDR2 YYDKDF (reference sequence). Trimming stripped 0 bases from V and 3 bases from J, with 15 bases between. The CDR3 has 17 residues. CDR3 amino acids: CATSRERAGRNNQPQHF. The CDR3 DNA is TGTGCCACCAGCAGAGAACGGGCCGGACGGAACAATCAGCCCCAGCATTTT.

This clonotype was seen more than once but under ten times. The CDR3 loop reads CASSDAGTYGYTF. The CDR3 nucleotides are TGTGCCAGCAGTGATGCGGGCACCTATGGCTACACCTTC. The chain joins TRBV25-1 to TRBJ1-2, with D uncertain. The CDR3 is 13 residues long. Between the trimmed V and J ends, which lost 3 bases and 4 bases, there was a span of 9 bases. Germline V lookup: CDR1 MGHDK, CDR2 SYGVNS.

This clonotype was detected only once. The J gene is TRBJ1-6, the V gene TRBV20-1; D not certain. This CDR3 has 16 amino acids. V was shortened by 6 bases and J by 0 bases, with 15 bases between the two germline ends. In germline, CDR1 is DFQATT, CDR2 SNEGSKA (reference sequence). The CDR3, as DNA: TGCAGTGCCCTCAAGAGAGGGAGCTCCTATAATTCACCCCTCCACTTT. It translates to CSALKRGSSYNSPLHF.

The chain carries TRBV12-3 or TRBV12-4 and TRBJ2-1; 8 bases fit TRBD1. V was pared by 10 bases and J by 4 bases, with 9 bases of the junction left unmatched. The CDR3 is 14 residues long. The CDR3 sequence: CATKGGQGYNEQFF. The CDR3 DNA is TGTGCCACCAAAGGCGGACAGGGTTACAATGAGCAGTTCTTC.

V and J are TRBV7-3 and TRBJ2-6; 14 positions match TRBD2. The CDR3 has 18 amino acids. From germline, CDR1 is SGHTA and CDR2 FQGTGA. Unmatched junction bases numbered 2, after V lost 2 bases and J lost 2 bases. Here the CDR3 reads CASSLQGLAGAGANVLTF. The CDR3 nucleotides are TGTGCCAGCAGCTTACAGGGACTAGCGGGGGCTGGGGCCAACGTCCTGACTTTC.

The V and J genes are TRBV20-1 and TRBJ2-1, with D perhaps given as TRBD1 or TRBD2 (5 bases each). Trimming stripped 5 bases from V and 2 bases from J, with 13 bases between. Germline V gene sequence: CDR1 DFQATT, CDR2 SNEGSKA (reference sequence). The CDR3 consists of 14 residues. The CDR3 sequence: CSAHRDPTYNEQFF. Written as DNA, the CDR3 is TGCAGTGCTCACCGGGACCCAACCTACAATGAGCAGTTCTTC.

The chain combines TRBV29-1 with TRBJ2-3; possible D gene TRBD2, 6 bases. Per germline, CDR1 SQVTM and CDR2 ANQGSEA. Trimming removed 3 bases from V and 12 bases from J, with 19 bases in between. This CDR3 spans 13 amino acids. The CDR3 region has the DNA TGCAGCGTTGATTTCCTGGGACGGACTAAACAGTATTTT. Translation: CSVDFLGRTKQYF.

The chain combines TRBV20-1 with TRBJ2-1; TRBD2 matches 10 bases. The CDR3 extends over 16 amino acids. V lost 2 bases and J lost 3; bases outside the gene matches: 7. Germline CDR1 and CDR2: DFQATT and SNEGSKA (reference sequence). Here the CDR3 DNA reads TGCAGTGCTAGAAGTTGGATAGCGGGGGGCTACAATGAGCAGTTCTTC. This encodes CSARSWIAGGYNEQFF.

V is TRBV7-2 and J is TRBJ2-1, with TRBD2 identical over 11 bases. V shed 5 bases and J 3 bases; nucleotides not matched to a gene: 9. The germline gives CDR1 SGHTA, CDR2 FQGNSA. The CDR3 is 17 amino acids. The CDR3 sequence is CASSPLAGGPGYNEQFF. The CDR3 DNA reads as TGTGCCAGCAGCCCATTAGCGGGGGGGCCGGGCTACAATGAGCAGTTCTTC.

This rearrangement joins TRBV4-3 to TRBJ2-7; the match to TRBD2 covers 7 bases. The J call may be wrong; the DNA end is better matched by TRBJ2-5. There are 15 residues in the CDR3. CDR1 and CDR2 from the germline V gene are LGHNA and YSLEER. CDR3 region: CASSQVLNGGETQYF. Here the CDR3 DNA reads TGCGCCAGCAGCCAAGTCCTGAACGGGGGGGAGACCCAGTACTTC.

The CDR3 spells CSVEDRGTGGALRYGYTF. The CDR3 DNA reads as TGCAGCGTTGAAGATCGAGGGACAGGGGGCGCTTTGCGCTATGGCTACACCTTC. The chain joins TRBV29-1 to TRBJ1-2; 12 bases align to TRBD1. J gave up 4 bases and V 0 bases, and 12 bases lay outside the gene matches. This CDR3 has 18 amino acids. Germline CDR1 SQVTM, CDR2 ANQGSEA.